This entry lists 27 T cell receptor beta chains sequenced from one sample in a study of T-cell memory formation after mild COVID-19. TCRdb reprocessed the 5' RACE reads via MiXCR and lists one record per CDR3 protein. Of about 150,000 distinct CDR3 sequences listed, 14% are singletons. The sequenced sample consisted of PBMCs or a T cell subset sorted from them (not recorded which). The source of these receptors is an adult woman who had mild COVID-19 (a few samples of this study predate the infection). Cell type and time point are not known.

Ten or more counts support this clonotype. This chain connects TRBV5-1 to TRBJ2-2; D gene unclear. CDR1 is SGHRS, CDR2 YFSETQ, per germline. Trimming stripped 0 bases from V and 4 bases from J, with 7 bases between. The CDR3 loop spans 14 amino acids. The CDR3 DNA follows: TGCGCCAGCAGCTTGGGAGAGTCCACCGGGGAGCTGTTTTTT. This codes for CASSLGESTGELFF.

The gene calls are TRBV12-3 or TRBV12-4 and TRBJ2-7; unclear D gene. Trimming took 2 bases from V and 5 from J, leaving 13 bases between them. The CDR3 runs 14 residues. CDR3 in DNA: TGTGCCAGCAGTTTATACCCAACATCGGACGAGCAGTACTTC. It yields the protein CASSLYPTSDEQYF.

The chain uses TRBV12-3 or TRBV12-4 and TRBJ2-2, with 8 bases matching TRBD2. V shed 3 bases, J shed 6 bases, and the junction held 9 bases outside the gene matches. The CDR3 has 16 residues. The CDR3: CASSLSGSGGAGELFF. CDR3 in DNA: TGTGCCAGCAGTTTGAGTGGGTCCGGGGGGGCCGGGGAGCTGTTTTTT.

This rearrangement joins TRBV12-3 or TRBV12-4 to TRBJ1-3, with 7 bases matching TRBD1. This CDR3 spans 14 amino acids. V was clipped by 7 bases and J by 5 bases; unmatched bases: 8. In nucleotides, the CDR3 is TGTGCCAGCACTCAGGGGGAGGCTAGAAACACCATATATTTT. It codes for CASTQGEARNTIYF.

The chain links TRBV7-9 to TRBJ1-1, with D perhaps matching TRBD1 (5 bases). V was trimmed by 5 bases and J by 4 bases, leaving 14 bases between them. CDR1 and CDR2 (germline): SEHNR, FQNEAQ (reference sequence). The length of the CDR3 is 14 residues. CDR3 sequence reads: CASSPRGGGTEAFF. CDR3 nucleotides: TGTGCCAGCAGCCCCCGGGGCGGGGGCACTGAAGCTTTCTTT.

This clonotype showed up just a few times. This rearrangement joins TRBV3-1 to TRBJ2-7; TRBD1 or TRBD2 may be the D gene (6 bases each). CDR1 LGHDT and CDR2 YNNKEL come from the germline V gene (reference sequence). Trimming pared 4 bases from V and 5 bases from J, leaving 12 bases between. The CDR3 is 13 amino acids. CDR3 sequence reads: CASSPGGRHEQYF. The CDR3 bases are TGTGCCAGCAGCCCCGGGGGCCGACACGAGCAGTACTTC.

This chain links TRBV4-3 with TRBJ2-5; 7 bases match TRBD2. Trimming removed 0 bases from V and 5 bases from J; junction bases left unmatched: 12. Looked up from germline, CDR1 is LGHNA and CDR2 is YSLEER. The CDR3 has 17 residues. The CDR3 DNA reads as TGCGCCAGCAGCCAAGATTTGGGGGGAGGGCCTATGGAGACCCAGTACTTC. The encoded protein is CASSQDLGGGPMETQYF.

This clonotype was detected a few times. The chain links TRBV7-2 to TRBJ1-3; D is unclear. Trimming took 2 bases from V and 0 from J, leaving 5 bases between them. The CDR3 totals 14 residues. From germline, CDR1 is SGHTA and CDR2 FQGNSA. The CDR3 spells CASSLLISGNTIYF. The CDR3 nucleotides are TGTGCCAGCAGCTTACTCATCTCTGGAAACACCATATATTTT.

As for this clonotype: The junction and the germline gene differ at one end; a read error may be behind it. The J gene is TRBJ1-1, the V gene TRBV19; D possibly corresponds to TRBD1 (6 bases). The CDR3 is 15 amino acids. Germline V gives CDR1 LNHDA, CDR2 SQIVND (reference sequence). The DNA for the CDR3 is TGTGCCAGTAGTGTTCCCACCGGACAGAACACTGAAGCTTTATTT. It is translated as CASSVPTGQNTEALF. Based on the CDR3 plus reference TRBV19 and TRBJ1-1, the full variable domain is DGGITQSPKYLFRKEGQNVTLSCEQNLNHDAMYWYRQDPGQGLRLIYYSQIVNDFQKGDIAEGYSVSREKKESFPLTVTSAQKNPTAFYLCASSVPTGQNTEALFGQGTRLTVV.

This chain connects TRBV20-1 to TRBJ2-4, with 10 positions matching TRBD1. The CDR3 is 17 residues long. Losses at the gene ends were 6 bases for V and 1 base for J; bases not matched to a gene: 12. The germline V gene encodes CDR1 DFQATT and CDR2 SNEGSKA (reference sequence). The CDR3: CSADRDRGFSAKNIQYF. CDR3 DNA sequence: TGCAGTGCAGATCGGGACAGGGGATTTAGTGCCAAAAACATTCAGTACTTC.

This clonotype was observed a few times. The CDR3 region has the DNA TGTGCCAGCAGCTCTACCGGGGCAGTTAGCACAGATACGCAGTATTTT. Translating it yields CASSSTGAVSTDTQYF. The chain employs TRBV9 and TRBJ2-3; D may be TRBD1 or TRBD2 (5 bases each). The germline gives CDR1 SGDLS, CDR2 YYNGEE. This CDR3 is 16 amino acids long. V was pared by 4 bases and J by 0 bases, with 15 bases between.

A few counts support this clonotype. The rearrangement joins TRBV12-3 or TRBV12-4 to TRBJ2-7; D may match TRBD1 or TRBD2 (5 bases each). The V gene lost 5 bases and the J gene lost 5 bases, with 10 bases spanning the gap. This CDR3 is 12 amino acids long. CDR3 in DNA: TGTGCCAGCAGTGGGGACCCCCACGAGCAGTACTTC. This gives the protein CASSGDPHEQYF.

This chain links TRBV30 with TRBJ2-1; the D call may be TRBD1 or TRBD2 (6 bases each). This CDR3 has 14 amino acids. The V gene lost 1 base and the J gene lost 8 bases, with 15 bases spanning the gap. Germline V gene sequence: CDR1 GTSNPN, CDR2 SVGIG (reference sequence). In nucleotides, the CDR3 is TGTGCCTGGAGTGCGGGGGCCTCGGTGGATGAGCAGTTCTTC. Translation gives CAWSAGASVDEQFF.

This clonotype occurred a few times. The chain joins TRBV6-6 to TRBJ2-5; a weak D match, TRBD2 (5 bases). Germline V gene sequence: CDR1 MNHNY, CDR2 SVGAGI (reference sequence). V dropped 8 bases and J dropped 1 base, with 11 bases sitting between them. The CDR3 runs to 13 residues. CDR3 nucleotide sequence: TGTGCCAGCGGAGGACGACCCCAAGAGACCCAGTACTTC. Residues: CASGGRPQETQYF.

This clonotype was seen a few times. This chain uses TRBV9 with TRBJ1-6, with 10 nucleotides matching TRBD1. The germline V gene has CDR1 SGDLS and CDR2 YYNGEE. The CDR3 sequence is 16 residues long. J was trimmed by 9 bases and V by 3 bases; bases with no gene match: 9. CDR3 in amino acids: CASSGTGTGVRSPLHF. The CDR3 DNA reads as TGTGCCAGCAGCGGTACCGGGACAGGGGTCCGTTCACCCCTCCACTTT.

There are many counts of this clonotype. V and J are TRBV12-3 or TRBV12-4 and TRBJ2-7; TRBD1 is a possible D gene (5 bases). The CDR3 runs 13 residues. Trimming removed 4 bases at V and 2 bases at J, with 9 bases between. The DNA of the CDR3 is TGTGCCAGCAGTTGGGGCGTGACCTACGAGCAGTACTTC. Its translation: CASSWGVTYEQYF.

The table lists this clonotype with a few counts. The genes are TRBV15 and TRBJ2-5; 9 positions match TRBD2. This CDR3 has 18 amino acids. From germline, CDR1 is LNHNV and CDR2 YYDKDF (reference sequence). The ends lost 0 bases at V and 5 bases at J; junction bases unmatched: 13. CDR3 loop: CATSREGLAGGLGETQYF. CDR3 nucleotides: TGTGCCACCAGCAGAGAAGGTCTGGCGGGAGGGCTAGGGGAGACCCAGTACTTC. Using reference TRBV15 and TRBJ2-5 for the parts outside the CDR3, the full variable domain is DAMVIQNPRYQVTQFGKPVTLSCSQTLNHNVMYWYQQKSSQAPKLLFHYYDKDFNNEADTPDNFQSRRPNTSFCFLDIRSPGLGDTAMYLCATSREGLAGGLGETQYFGPGTRLLVL.

This clonotype was counted only a few times. This rearrangement joins TRBV5-4 to TRBJ2-3, with no clear D. V dropped 2 bases and J dropped 4 bases, with 14 bases sitting between them. The CDR3 extends over 15 amino acids. From germline, CDR1 is SGHNT and CDR2 YYREEE (reference sequence). The CDR3 nucleotides are TGTGCCAGCAGCTTTGGTGGGCAGACGGCAGATACGCAGTATTTT. It codes for CASSFGGQTADTQYF.

This clonotype has more than one count but fewer than ten. The chain employs TRBV14 and TRBJ2-2, with 11 positions matching TRBD2. The CDR3 spans 16 residues. V was pared by 1 base and J by 3 bases, with 1 base of the junction left unmatched. Germline V lookup: CDR1 SGHDN, CDR2 FVKESK. Here the CDR3 DNA reads TGTGCCAGCAGCCAAGGACTAGCGGGATACACCGGGGAGCTGTTTTTT. It specifies CASSQGLAGYTGELFF.

The J gene is TRBJ2-1, the V gene TRBV19, with 12 bases fitting TRBD2. The germline gives CDR1 LNHDA, CDR2 SQIVND (reference sequence). With V trimmed by 3 bases and J by 9 bases, 3 bases remained unmatched. This CDR3 contains 14 residues. DNA of the CDR3: TGTGCCAGTAGTATCAGGACTAGCGGGATTGAGCAGTTCTTC. It is translated as CASSIRTSGIEQFF.

The CDR3 DNA sequence: TGCAGTGCTAGTGGCAGGGCGAACACCGGGGAGCTGTTTTTT. It yields the protein CSASGRANTGELFF. The chain uses TRBV20-1 and TRBJ2-2; a possible D gene is TRBD1 (5 bases). This CDR3 is 14 amino acids long. V was pared by 3 bases and J by 0 bases, with 8 bases between. Germline loops: CDR1 DFQATT, CDR2 SNEGSKA (reference sequence).

The chain recombines TRBV29-1 with TRBJ1-1; tentatively, D is TRBD1 (5 bases). This CDR3 spans 13 amino acids. Per germline, CDR1 SQVTM and CDR2 ANQGSEA. The ends were cut back, 4 bases at V and 4 bases at J, with 13 bases in the middle. The CDR3 here is CSVGARVITEAFF. Written as DNA, the CDR3 is TGCAGCGTTGGTGCCAGGGTGATCACTGAAGCTTTCTTT.

This sequence joins TRBV7-9 and TRBJ2-7, with TRBD2 matching 8 bases. Losses at the gene ends were 1 base for V and 6 bases for J; bases not matched to a gene: 5. The germline V gene encodes CDR1 SEHNR and CDR2 FQNEAQ (reference sequence). The CDR3 is 14 residues long. CDR3: CASSLEVAGLEQYF. The CDR3 DNA follows: TGTGCCAGCAGCTTAGAGGTAGCGGGACTCGAGCAGTACTTC.

There are a few counts of this clonotype. The rearrangement uses TRBV9 and TRBJ1-2, with 8 bases that match TRBD1. This CDR3 region has 15 residues. CDR1 and CDR2 (germline): SGDLS, YYNGEE. V was clipped by 4 bases and J by 2 bases; unmatched bases: 7. This chain's CDR3 is CASSLTTGANYGYTF. For the CDR3, the DNA is TGTGCCAGCAGCTTGACGACAGGGGCCAACTATGGCTACACCTTC. The full variable domain, completed using reference TRBV9 and TRBJ1-2, is DSGVTQTPKHLITATGQRVTLRCSPRSGDLSVYWYQQSLDQGLQFLIQYYNGEERAKGNILERFSAQQFPDLHSELNLSSLELGDSALYFCASSLTTGANYGYTFGSGTRLTVV.

This rearrangement joins TRBV2 to TRBJ1-1, with D unresolved. With 7 bases removed from V and 0 bases from J, the gap between germline ends came to 6 bases. The CDR3 consists of 12 residues. From germline, CDR1 is SNHLY and CDR2 FYNNEI. The CDR3 spells CASKGMNTEAFF. The CDR3 bases are TGTGCCAGCAAAGGGATGAACACTGAAGCTTTCTTT. The variable domain in full, completed from reference TRBV2 and TRBJ1-1, reads EPEVTQTPSHQVTQMGQEVILRCVPISNHLYFYWYRQILGQKVEFLVSFYNNEISEKSEIFDDQFSVERPDGSNFTLKIRSTKLEDSAMYFCASKGMNTEAFFGQGTRLTVV.

The V gene is TRBV30, the J gene TRBJ1-1; TRBD1 might be the D (5 bases). This CDR3 is 13 amino acids long. Germline loops: CDR1 GTSNPN, CDR2 SVGIG (reference sequence). The germline V and J ends were trimmed by 1 base and 1 base, with 7 bases remaining between them. The CDR3 loop is CAWSAQGNTEAFF. The CDR3, as DNA: TGTGCCTGGAGTGCCCAGGGGAACACTGAAGCTTTCTTT.

J is TRBJ2-1 and V is TRBV24-1; TRBD2 agrees at 11 bases. There are 15 residues in the CDR3. V shed 5 bases, J shed 10 bases, and the junction held 9 bases outside the gene matches. The germline V gene encodes CDR1 KGHDR and CDR2 SFDVKD. CDR3 residues: CATSGDSGRAREQFF. CDR3 DNA sequence: TGTGCCACCAGTGGAGATAGCGGGAGGGCCCGGGAGCAGTTCTTC.